This entry features one T cell receptor beta chain sequence. Antigen: not known. The junction had 8 bases not matched to a gene; V was cut back by 0 bases and J by 1 base. CDR1 and CDR2 from the germline V gene are SGHNT and YYREEE (reference sequence). The CDR3 covers 17 residues. MiXCR was run by TCRdb on the 5' RACE reads, yielding one entry per CDR3 protein. This repertoire shows about 45,000 distinct CDR3 sequences, approximately 6.3% found once; its top ten account for about two fifths. The record originates from a study of spatial heterogeneity in lung cancer. Study background: Mean representation of each unique TCR and UMI combination in the raw reads exceeded 9.5 occurrences.

Study observations and caveats: Blood contained ubiquitous expanded tumor TCRs more at resection than at follow-up.

The time point denotes: sample taken at primary tumor resection. Whole RNA was taken from tumor, nontumor lung or frozen PBMC; it was then sequenced unsorted. Sequences were derived from PBMCs, sampled at surgery. V usage is TRBV5-4 and J usage is TRBJ2-3, with TRBD2 identical over 7 bases. This sequence originates from a female donor with early-stage non-small cell lung cancer. The CDR3 loop is CASSLEGSGDGTDTQYF. Here the CDR3 DNA reads TGTGCCAGCAGCTTGGAGGGCAGCGGGGATGGCACAGATACGCAGTATTTT.